The 19 T cell receptor beta chains given below trace back to one sample, sequenced in a study of cytomegalovirus exposure and HLA in healthy donors. In the PCR, 60 Vbeta and 13 Jbeta primers were used. Here immunoSEQ multiplex PCR was the method, and the copy in TCRdb shows in-frame clones only, minus some. This table has more than 140,000 clones, around four fifths appearing once. Sample: PBMCs. Source of these receptors: a woman aged 40-49 years in good health and CMV-seronegative.

Note on this clone: Mismatch with germline at one junction end may stem from a read error. Other nucleotide sequences in the sample specify the same CDR3. CDR3 in DNA: TGTGCCACCAGCAGAGACAGGGGCAATCAACCCCAGCATTTT. This codes for CATSRDRGNQPQHF. The J gene is TRBJ1-5, the V gene TRBV15; D perhaps matches TRBD1 (6 bases). This CDR3 is built from 14 residues. In germline, CDR1 is LNHNV, CDR2 YYDKDF (reference sequence). The full variable domain, completed using reference TRBV15 and TRBJ1-5, is DAMVIQNPRYQVTQFGKPVTLSCSQTLNHNVMYWYQQKSSQAPKLLFHYYDKDFNNEADTPDNFQSRRPNTSFCFLDIRSPGLGDTAMYLCATSRDRGNQPQHFGDGTRLSIL.

This rearrangement joins TRBV7-2 to TRBJ1-2, with 10 positions matching TRBD1. The ends lost 2 bases at V and 4 bases at J; junction bases unmatched: 4. Germline lookup yields CDR1 SGHTA and CDR2 FQGNSA. This CDR3 has 15 residues. This chain's CDR3 is CASSLRDRGGYGYTF. In nucleotides, the CDR3 is TGTGCCAGCAGCTTAAGGGACAGGGGAGGCTATGGCTACACCTTC. Full variable domain (missing parts from reference TRBV7-2 and TRBJ1-2): GAGVSQSPSNKVTEKGKDVELRCDPISGHTALYWYRQSLGQGLEFLIYFQGNSAPDKSGLPSDRFSAERTGGSVSTLTIQRTQQEDSAVYLCASSLRDRGGYGYTFGSGTRLTVV.

V is TRBV28 and J is TRBJ1-5; D gene unclear. Germline CDR1 is MDHEN and CDR2 is SYDVKM. V was trimmed by 6 bases and J by 2 bases, leaving 14 bases between them. This CDR3 region has 15 residues. The CDR3 coding sequence is TGTGCCAGCAGACCCGTTGGGAGTGGCAATCAGCCCCAGCATTTT. It specifies CASRPVGSGNQPQHF.

The chain links TRBV4-3 to TRBJ2-7; possible D gene TRBD1, 5 bases. The CDR3 length is 17 residues. Germline CDR1 reads LGHNA; CDR2 reads YSLEER. With 0 bases removed from V and 0 bases from J, the gap between germline ends came to 15 bases. CDR3 protein: CASSQDPSQGNSYEQYF. The CDR3 region has the DNA TGCGCCAGCAGCCAAGATCCCTCCCAGGGCAACTCCTACGAGCAGTACTTC.

The gene calls are TRBV4-3 and TRBJ1-1; TRBD1 is a possible D gene (6 bases). This CDR3 region has 15 residues. Germline assignment: CDR1 LGHNA and CDR2 YSLEER. V gave up 3 bases and J gave up 0 bases, with 11 bases separating them. The CDR3, as DNA: TGCGCCAGCAGCCAGGAAACAGGGATGAACACTGAAGCTTTCTTT. Its protein is CASSQETGMNTEAFF.

The chain recombines TRBV4-3 with TRBJ1-1, with D maybe TRBD1 (6 bases). Germline CDR1 and CDR2: LGHNA and YSLEER. CDR3 length: 13 residues. Trimming took 3 bases from V and 5 from J, leaving 10 bases between them. Here the CDR3 reads CASSHEQGTEAFF. The CDR3 bases are TGCGCCAGCAGCCACGAACAGGGAACTGAAGCTTTCTTT.

The chain has TRBV10-3 and TRBJ2-1, with TRBD2 matching over 12 bases. The CDR3 is 14 amino acids. Trimming removed 6 bases from V and 8 bases from J; junction bases left unmatched: 5. Germline CDR1 ENHRY, CDR2 SYGVKD. The CDR3: CAIRASGGVYEQFF. The CDR3 region has the DNA TGTGCCATCAGGGCTAGCGGGGGGGTATATGAGCAGTTCTTC.

The rearrangement links TRBV11-2 to TRBJ2-7; 9 nucleotides agree with TRBD1. This CDR3 has 15 amino acids. Looked up from germline, CDR1 is SGHAT and CDR2 is FQNNGV. V was pared by 5 bases and J by 2 bases, with 7 bases of the junction left unmatched. In nucleotides, the CDR3 is TGTGCCAGCAGCAAGTGGGACAGGGACCCCTACGAGCAGTACTTC. Protein sequence: CASSKWDRDPYEQYF.

This clone was recorded only once. The CDR3 DNA is TGTGCCAGCAGCCCCAATCAATTACTAGCGGCACAAGAGACCCAGTACTTC. Encoded protein: CASSPNQLLAAQETQYF. The rearrangement joins TRBV9 to TRBJ2-5; 8 bases line up with TRBD2. The germline V gene encodes CDR1 SGDLS and CDR2 YYNGEE. This CDR3 is 17 amino acids long. The V gene end was trimmed by 4 bases and the J gene end by 2 bases; junction bases not matched to a gene: 13. Full variable domain (missing parts from reference TRBV9 and TRBJ2-5): DSGVTQTPKHLITATGQRVTLRCSPRSGDLSVYWYQQSLDQGLQFLIQYYNGEERAKGNILERFSAQQFPDLHSELNLSSLELGDSALYFCASSPNQLLAAQETQYFGPGTRLLVL.

The chain couples TRBV10-3 to TRBJ1-1, with TRBD1 matching over 7 bases. V gave up 0 bases and J gave up 4 bases; unmatched junction bases: 11. The CDR3 is made up of 17 amino acids. Germline CDR1 reads ENHRY; CDR2 reads SYGVKD. CDR3 amino acids: CAISESKDRIVGTEAFF. In nucleotides, the CDR3 is TGTGCCATCAGTGAGTCTAAGGACAGGATAGTGGGCACTGAAGCTTTCTTT.

J is TRBJ2-3 and V is TRBV5-6, with 12 bases fitting TRBD1. J lost 5 bases, V lost 0 bases, and 4 bases had no gene match. CDR1 SGHDT and CDR2 YYEEEE come from the germline V gene. The CDR3 has 16 amino acids. The CDR3 sequence is CASSLGDRGHKDTQYF. The CDR3 bases are TGTGCCAGCAGCTTGGGGGACAGGGGGCATAAAGATACGCAGTATTTT.

The chain combines TRBV28 with TRBJ2-1; 11 bases agree with TRBD2. CDR1 is MDHEN and CDR2 is SYDVKM in the germline V gene. J gave up 5 bases and V 6 bases, and 6 bases lay outside the gene matches. The CDR3 consists of 15 residues. In DNA form, the CDR3 reads TGTGCCAGCAGCCTACTAGCGGGAGCCAACAATGAGCAGTTCTTC. It is translated as CASSLLAGANNEQFF.

This clone showed up just a few times. V is TRBV7-8 and J is TRBJ2-7; TRBD1 aligns across 7 bases. This CDR3 comprises 15 residues. V dropped 5 bases and J dropped 0; count of bases not matched to a gene: 7. Per the germline V gene, CDR1 is SGHVS and CDR2 is FQNEAQ. CDR3 residues: CASSLRTGSSYEQYF. DNA for the CDR3: TGTGCCAGCAGCCTACGGACAGGATCCTCCTACGAGCAGTACTTC.

The chain is built from TRBV30 and TRBJ1-5; 12 bases agree with TRBD1. The CDR3 loop spans 15 amino acids. With V trimmed by 8 bases and J by 2 bases, 7 bases remained unmatched. Germline loops: CDR1 GTSNPN, CDR2 SVGIG (reference sequence). CDR3 bases: TGTGCCGCCGGGACAGGGGGCGCGGGCAATCAGCCCCAGCATTTT. Its protein product is CAAGTGGAGNQPQHF.

This clone has just one count. J is TRBJ2-7 and V is TRBV5-4; D is perhaps TRBD2 (7 bases). Trimming left V 4 bases short and J 3 bases short, with 14 bases between. The CDR3 is 14 amino acids. Germline V lookup: CDR1 SGHNT, CDR2 YYREEE (reference sequence). CDR3 protein: CASSPGGRDYEQYF. CDR3 coding DNA: TGTGCCAGCAGCCCGGGGGGCAGGGACTACGAGCAGTACTTC.

J is TRBJ1-2 and V is TRBV15; 9 nucleotides match TRBD1. The CDR3 contains 14 residues. Germline CDR1 and CDR2: LNHNV and YYDKDF (reference sequence). Trimming at V came to 0 bases and at J to 6 bases, leaving 2 bases not matched to a gene. The CDR3 reads CATSRERTGDGYTF. CDR3 DNA sequence: TGTGCCACCAGCAGAGAACGGACAGGGGATGGCTACACCTTC. The whole variable domain, remainder taken from reference TRBV15 and TRBJ1-2, is DAMVIQNPRYQVTQFGKPVTLSCSQTLNHNVMYWYQQKSSQAPKLLFHYYDKDFNNEADTPDNFQSRRPNTSFCFLDIRSPGLGDTAMYLCATSRERTGDGYTFGSGTRLTVV.

The gene calls are TRBV6-5 and TRBJ1-5, with 7 bases identical to TRBD1. Germline loops: CDR1 MNHEY, CDR2 SVGAGI. Trimming at V came to 0 bases and at J to 7 bases, leaving 3 bases not matched to a gene. The CDR3 contains 14 residues. CDR3: CASSYSQGGQPQHF. The DNA for the CDR3 is TGTGCCAGCAGTTACTCGCAGGGGGGACAGCCCCAGCATTTT.

The chain employs TRBV28 and TRBJ2-7; D unresolved. Trimming shortened V by 3 bases and J by 0 bases, and 12 bases separated the two germline ends. The CDR3 is made up of 15 amino acids. Germline lookup yields CDR1 MDHEN and CDR2 SYDVKM. The CDR3 nucleotides are TGTGCCAGCAGTTTCCCCTTTGGGCCCTCCTACGAGCAGTACTTC. Translation gives CASSFPFGPSYEQYF.

V gene TRBV5-1 combines with J gene TRBJ2-5; 7 bases match TRBD2. The DNA end is more similar to TRBJ2-7, so the J call may be wrong. The germline V gene has CDR1 SGHRS and CDR2 YFSETQ. The CDR3 extends over 16 amino acids. The chain's CDR3 is CASSPGAGDGSYEQYF. CDR3 nucleotides: TGCGCCAGCAGCCCCGGGGCGGGGGACGGTTCCTACGAGCAGTACTTC.